Listed here are 16 T cell receptor beta chains from one sample, sequenced in a study of a mutant IDH1 vaccine in newly diagnosed glioma. Their antigens remain unidentified. The data were produced by immunoSEQ multiplex PCR, yet TCRdb's version contains in-frame clones alone and is incomplete. The sample holds tens of thousands of clones, roughly 73% seen once. The sample's time point: week 5, during vaccination. In the vaccine, a single dose held 300 ug of the mutant IDH1 20-mer peptide, along with topical imiquimod. Material: PBMCs, obtained from a glioma patient whose treatment included an IDH1 peptide vaccine. The receptors shown here come from a man between 50 and 59 years old with glioma.

The chain has TRBV30 and TRBJ1-6; the D gene is possibly TRBD1 (6 bases). The V gene's germline CDR1 is GTSNPN and CDR2 SVGIG (reference sequence). V was pared by 0 bases and J by 8 bases, with 8 bases between. There are 13 residues in the CDR3. The CDR3 bases are TGTGCCTGGAGTGTACACAGGGATTCACCCCTCCACTTT. Amino acid sequence: CAWSVHRDSPLHF.

This rearrangement joins TRBV5-1 to TRBJ2-1, with a possible D match to TRBD2 (6 bases). This CDR3 comprises 16 residues. Germline V lookup: CDR1 SGHRS, CDR2 YFSETQ. V was pared by 4 bases and J by 0 bases, with 14 bases between. The CDR3 nucleotides read TGCGCCAGCAGCATCCTGGACGGGAGCTCCTACAATGAGCAGTTCTTC. It codes for CASSILDGSSYNEQFF.

This clone has more than one count but fewer than ten. The chain combines TRBV7-9 with TRBJ2-2; tentatively, D is TRBD1 (6 bases). CDR1 SEHNR and CDR2 FQNEAQ come from the germline V gene (reference sequence). V was trimmed by 5 bases and J by 6 bases, leaving 16 bases between them. This CDR3 contains 15 residues. This CDR3 is CASSPPSAGAGELFF. CDR3 in DNA: TGTGCCAGCAGCCCTCCTTCCGCAGGGGCCGGGGAGCTGTTTTTT.

This chain connects TRBV7-3 to TRBJ1-4; D gene ambiguous. Looked up from germline, CDR1 is SGHTA and CDR2 is FQGTGA. The CDR3 length is 13 residues. With 2 bases removed from V and 8 bases from J, the gap between germline ends came to 9 bases. In nucleotides, the CDR3 is TGTGCCAGCAGCTTAGGATCCGGGGAAAAACTGTTTTTT. This codes for CASSLGSGEKLFF.

CDR3 residues: CASGRQGRGDGYTF. Written as DNA, the CDR3 is TGTGCCAGCGGTAGACAGGGTAGAGGGGATGGCTACACCTTC. The chain recombines TRBV2 with TRBJ1-2, with 7 bases that match TRBD1. The V gene's germline CDR1 is SNHLY and CDR2 FYNNEI. With V trimmed by 8 bases and J by 6 bases, 12 bases remained unmatched. The CDR3 runs 14 residues. Combining the CDR3 with reference TRBV2 and TRBJ1-2 gives the whole variable domain EPEVTQTPSHQVTQMGQEVILRCVPISNHLYFYWYRQILGQKVEFLVSFYNNEISEKSEIFDDQFSVERPDGSNFTLKIRSTKLEDSAMYFCASGRQGRGDGYTFGSGTRLTVV.

This chain links TRBV1 with TRBJ2-4; the table names TRBD2, a call not compared with the DNA. TRBV1 is labeled a pseudogene. This CDR3 is built from 20 residues. CDR3: CTSSQDRSLSEPPTQNIQYF. The CDR3 DNA follows: TGCACCAGCAGCCAAGATCGATCCCTTTCCGAGCCACCAACCCAAAACATTCAGTACTTC.

The CDR3 here is CAWSEGTERRGEAFF. The CDR3 nucleotides read TGTGCCTGGAGTGAAGGGACAGAGCGAAGAGGTGAAGCTTTCTTT. This chain joins TRBV30 and TRBJ1-1; 7 nucleotides match TRBD1. V lost 1 base, J lost 7 bases, and 12 bases stayed unmatched. CDR3 length equals 15 residues. Germline loops: CDR1 GTSNPN, CDR2 SVGIG (reference sequence).

This clone has only one observation. J is TRBJ2-1 and V is TRBV7-2; tentatively, D is TRBD1 or TRBD2 (5 bases each). The CDR3 is made up of 14 amino acids. Germline-derived CDR1 and CDR2 are SGHTA and FQGNSA. V dropped 0 bases and J dropped 8 bases, with 11 bases sitting between them. CDR3 protein: CASSLAWGFYEQFF. As DNA, the CDR3 is TGTGCCAGCAGCTTAGCGTGGGGGTTCTATGAGCAGTTCTTC.

V usage is TRBV30 and J usage is TRBJ2-3; no firm D call. Germline values: CDR1 GTSNPN, CDR2 SVGIG (reference sequence). Trimming took off 4 bases at V and 4 bases at J, with 12 bases between the two ends. The CDR3 extends over 13 amino acids. In nucleotides, the CDR3 is TGTGCCTGGATAGGGTATCGGTCAGATACGCAGTATTTT. It specifies CAWIGYRSDTQYF.

The rearrangement links TRBV9 to TRBJ1-2, with 7 bases identical to TRBD1. After removal of 3 bases from V and 8 bases from J, the junction contained 7 bases not matched to a gene. Per germline, CDR1 SGDLS and CDR2 YYNGEE. The CDR3 totals 13 residues. The CDR3 DNA reads as TGTGCCAGCAGCGCATTTACAGGGGAAGGCTACACCTTC. It encodes CASSAFTGEGYTF.

This chain connects TRBV7-9 to TRBJ2-5, with unresolved D. The V gene's germline CDR1 is SEHNR and CDR2 FQNEAQ (reference sequence). V dropped 2 bases and J dropped 5 bases, with 3 bases sitting between them. The CDR3 extends over 11 amino acids. The CDR3, as DNA: TGTGCCAGCAGCTTAAAGGAGACCCAGTACTTC. Protein sequence: CASSLKETQYF.

This chain connects TRBV11-2 to TRBJ2-5, with 7 bases identical to TRBD1. With V trimmed by 4 bases and J by 5 bases, 4 bases remained unmatched. The germline V gene encodes CDR1 SGHAT and CDR2 FQNNGV. The CDR3 spans 13 residues. Here the CDR3 DNA reads TGTGCCAGCAGCTCCCAGGGGGTGGAGACCCAGTACTTC. It specifies CASSSQGVETQYF.

This clone has more than one count but fewer than ten. This chain joins TRBV10-3 and TRBJ2-7; D remains unclear. The CDR3 runs 13 residues. V lost 5 bases to trimming and J lost 6 bases, with 14 bases between them. The germline V gene has CDR1 ENHRY and CDR2 SYGVKD. For the CDR3, the DNA is TGTGCCATCAGTAGGGTTCAGGCCGTCGAGCAGTACTTC. This gives the protein CAISRVQAVEQYF.

This clone was recorded a few times. The chain carries TRBV6-5 and TRBJ1-4; a weak D match, TRBD1 (5 bases). The V end was cut by 4 bases, the J end by 5 bases, with 8 bases between. CDR3 size: 13 residues. Germline V lookup: CDR1 MNHEY, CDR2 SVGAGI. The CDR3 reads CASSWGYNEKLFF. Written as DNA, the CDR3 is TGTGCCAGCAGTTGGGGGTACAATGAAAAACTGTTTTTT.

The chain recombines TRBV18 with TRBJ1-2; no definite D call. Trimming took 3 bases from V and 7 from J, leaving 15 bases between them. Germline-derived CDR1 and CDR2 are KGHSH and LQKENI. The CDR3 totals 14 residues. The CDR3: CASSPPPGEAGYTF. As DNA, the CDR3 is TGTGCCAGCTCACCCCCTCCCGGGGAGGCTGGCTACACCTTC. The full variable domain, with the rest looked up from reference TRBV18 and TRBJ1-2, is NAGVMQNPRHLVRRRGQEARLRCSPMKGHSHVYWYRQLPEEGLKFMVYLQKENIIDESGMPKERFSAEFPKEGPSILRIQQVVRGDSAAYFCASSPPPGEAGYTFGSGTRLTVV.

The chain has TRBV11-2 and TRBJ1-1; TRBD1 might be the D (6 bases). Trimming removed 3 bases from V and 1 base from J, with 12 bases in between. The CDR3 sequence is 15 residues long. Germline CDR1 reads SGHAT; CDR2 reads FQNNGV. The CDR3 here is CASSLVQGKNTEAFF. The DNA of the CDR3 is TGTGCCAGCAGCTTGGTTCAGGGGAAGAACACTGAAGCTTTCTTT.